This T cell receptor beta chain comes out of a study of PD-L1 blockade in urothelial cancer. Across the study: Specimens of blood held a median count of roughly 150,000 T cells. Study results and limitations: Durable-benefit cases showed more tumor-associated blood clone expansion at 3 weeks.

Assay used: immunoSEQ multiplex PCR; TCRdb lists only in-frame clones, some missing. The table includes around 120,000 clones, around 85% detected once. Looked up from germline, CDR1 is SNHLY and CDR2 is FYNNEI. The CDR3 is 15 residues long. The V gene end was trimmed by 4 bases and the J gene end by 0 bases; junction bases not matched to a gene: 1. This clone was counted between two and nine times. Its antigen remains unidentified. This chain connects TRBV2 to TRBJ2-5, with 11 bases lining up with TRBD2. This clonotype originated in a man aged 50-59 years with urothelial cancer. Sample: PBMCs, taken around atezolizumab (anti-PD-L1) treatment. In DNA form, the CDR3 reads TGTGCCAGCAGTGGGGGACTAGCGGACCAAGAGACCCAGTACTTC. Translated, it gives CASSGGLADQETQYF.